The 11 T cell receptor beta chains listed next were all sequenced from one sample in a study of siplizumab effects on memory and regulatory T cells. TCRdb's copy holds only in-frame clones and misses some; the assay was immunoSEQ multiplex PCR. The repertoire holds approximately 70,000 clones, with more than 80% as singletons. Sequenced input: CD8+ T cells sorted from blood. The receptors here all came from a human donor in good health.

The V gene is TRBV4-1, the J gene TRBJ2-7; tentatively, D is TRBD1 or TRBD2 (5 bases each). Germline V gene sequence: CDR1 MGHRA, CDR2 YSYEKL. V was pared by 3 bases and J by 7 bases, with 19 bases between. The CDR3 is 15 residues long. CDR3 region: CASSQGPGAWGEQYF. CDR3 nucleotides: TGCGCCAGCAGCCAGGGACCCGGAGCTTGGGGGGAGCAGTACTTC.

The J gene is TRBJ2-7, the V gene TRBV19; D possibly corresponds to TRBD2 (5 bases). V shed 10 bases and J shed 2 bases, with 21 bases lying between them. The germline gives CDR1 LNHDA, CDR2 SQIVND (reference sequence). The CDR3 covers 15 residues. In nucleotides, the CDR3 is TGTGCCACGAGTATCTTCGAGCGGCGTACCTACGAGCAGTACTTC. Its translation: CATSIFERRTYEQYF.

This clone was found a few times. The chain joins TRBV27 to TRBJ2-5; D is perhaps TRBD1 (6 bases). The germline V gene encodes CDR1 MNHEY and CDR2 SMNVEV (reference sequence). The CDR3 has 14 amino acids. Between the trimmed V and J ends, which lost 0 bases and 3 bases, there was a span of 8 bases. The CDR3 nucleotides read TGTGCCAGCAGTTTATCACAGGGAAAAGAGACCCAGTACTTC. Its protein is CASSLSQGKETQYF.

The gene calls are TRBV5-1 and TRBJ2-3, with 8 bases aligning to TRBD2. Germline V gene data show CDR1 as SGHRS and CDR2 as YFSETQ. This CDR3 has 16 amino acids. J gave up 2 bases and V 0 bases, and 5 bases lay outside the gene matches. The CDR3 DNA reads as TGCGCCAGCAGCTTGGGAGCGCGGGGGGCCACAGATACGCAGTATTTT. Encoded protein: CASSLGARGATDTQYF.

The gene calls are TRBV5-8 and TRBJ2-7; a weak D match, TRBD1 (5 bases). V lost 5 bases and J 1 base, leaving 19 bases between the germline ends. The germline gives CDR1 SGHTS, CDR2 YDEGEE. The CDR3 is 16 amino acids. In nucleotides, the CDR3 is TGTGCCAGCAGTCAATTGCATAGGGGTCATTCCTACGAGCAGTACTTC. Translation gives CASSQLHRGHSYEQYF.

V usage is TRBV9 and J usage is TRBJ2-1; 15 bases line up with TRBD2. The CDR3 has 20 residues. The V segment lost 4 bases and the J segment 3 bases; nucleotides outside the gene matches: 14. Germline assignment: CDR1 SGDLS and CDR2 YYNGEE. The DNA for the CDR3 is TGTGCCAGCAGCTCTCCAATCGGACTAGCGGGAGGGCCTGGCTACAATGAGCAGTTCTTC. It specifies CASSSPIGLAGGPGYNEQFF.

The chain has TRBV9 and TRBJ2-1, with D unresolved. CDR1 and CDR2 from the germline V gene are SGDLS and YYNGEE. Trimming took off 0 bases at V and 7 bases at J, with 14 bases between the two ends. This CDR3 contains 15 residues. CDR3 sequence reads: CASSVAGTPGNEQFF. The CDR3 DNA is TGTGCCAGCAGCGTAGCCGGCACCCCCGGGAATGAGCAGTTCTTC.

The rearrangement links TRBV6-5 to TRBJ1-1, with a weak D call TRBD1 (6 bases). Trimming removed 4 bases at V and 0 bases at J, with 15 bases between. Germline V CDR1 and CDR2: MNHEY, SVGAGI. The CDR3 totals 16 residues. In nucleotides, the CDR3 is TGTGCCAGCAGTTTAGAACAGGGAAGTATGAACACTGAAGCTTTCTTT. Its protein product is CASSLEQGSMNTEAFF.

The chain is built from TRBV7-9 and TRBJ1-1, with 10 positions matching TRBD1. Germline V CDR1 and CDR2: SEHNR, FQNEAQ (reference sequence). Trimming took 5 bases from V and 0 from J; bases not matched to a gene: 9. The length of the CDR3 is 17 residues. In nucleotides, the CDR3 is TGTGCCAGCAGCCGAGGGACAGGGGACTTCATGAACACTGAAGCTTTCTTT. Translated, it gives CASSRGTGDFMNTEAFF.

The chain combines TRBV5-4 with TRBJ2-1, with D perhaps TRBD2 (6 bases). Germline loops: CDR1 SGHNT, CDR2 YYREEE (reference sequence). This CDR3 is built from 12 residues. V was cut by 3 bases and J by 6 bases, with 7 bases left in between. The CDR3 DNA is TGTGCCAGCAGCTGGGGAGGCAATGAGCAGTTCTTC. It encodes CASSWGGNEQFF.

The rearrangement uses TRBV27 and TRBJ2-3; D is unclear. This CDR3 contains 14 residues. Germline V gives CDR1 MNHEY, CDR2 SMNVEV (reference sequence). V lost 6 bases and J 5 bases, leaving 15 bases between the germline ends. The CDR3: CASRSGSSLDTQYF. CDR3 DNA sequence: TGTGCCAGCAGGTCCGGCAGTTCTTTAGATACGCAGTATTTT.